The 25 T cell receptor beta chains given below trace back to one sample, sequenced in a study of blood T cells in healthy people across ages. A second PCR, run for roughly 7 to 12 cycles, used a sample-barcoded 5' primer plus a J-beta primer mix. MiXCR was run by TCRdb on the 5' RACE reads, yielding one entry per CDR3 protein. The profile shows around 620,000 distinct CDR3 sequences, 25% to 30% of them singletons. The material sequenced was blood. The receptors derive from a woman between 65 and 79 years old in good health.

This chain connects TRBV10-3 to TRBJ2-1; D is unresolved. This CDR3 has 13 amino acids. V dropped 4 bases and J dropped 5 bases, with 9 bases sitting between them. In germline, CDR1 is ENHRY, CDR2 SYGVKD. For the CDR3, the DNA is TGTGCCATCAGTGGGCTGGTCAACAATGAGCAGTTCTTC. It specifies CAISGLVNNEQFF.

The CDR3 spells CSARDRSALTYEQYF. In DNA, the CDR3 is TGCAGTGCTAGAGATCGCTCAGCACTCACCTACGAGCAGTACTTC. The chain carries TRBV20-1 and TRBJ2-7, with no clear D. The CDR3 is 15 residues long. V dropped 0 bases and J dropped 2 bases, with 14 bases sitting between them. Germline lookup yields CDR1 DFQATT and CDR2 SNEGSKA (reference sequence).

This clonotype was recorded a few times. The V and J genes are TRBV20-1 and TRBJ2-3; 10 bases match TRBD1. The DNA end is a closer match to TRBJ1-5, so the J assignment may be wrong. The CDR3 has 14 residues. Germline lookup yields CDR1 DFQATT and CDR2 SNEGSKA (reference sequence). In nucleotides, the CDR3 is TGCAGTGCAACGACAGGGGGCCTCAGAGATACGCAGCATTTT. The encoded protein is CSATTGGLRDTQHF.

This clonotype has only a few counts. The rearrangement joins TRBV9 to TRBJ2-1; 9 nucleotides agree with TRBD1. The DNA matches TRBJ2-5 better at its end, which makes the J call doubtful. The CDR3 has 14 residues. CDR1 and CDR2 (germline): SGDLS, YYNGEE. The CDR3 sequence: CASSVEQGAKTQYF. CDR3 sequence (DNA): TGTGCCAGCAGCGTAGAACAGGGGGCGAAGACCCAGTACTTC.

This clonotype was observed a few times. The CDR3 DNA reads TGTGCCAGCAGTTTTAAGTTAATTGGGATCTCCTACGAGCAGTACTTC. Its protein is CASSFKLIGISYEQYF. The J gene is TRBJ2-7, the V gene TRBV12-3 or TRBV12-4; D uncertain. The length of the CDR3 is 16 residues. V was pared by 3 bases and J by 0 bases, with 15 bases between.

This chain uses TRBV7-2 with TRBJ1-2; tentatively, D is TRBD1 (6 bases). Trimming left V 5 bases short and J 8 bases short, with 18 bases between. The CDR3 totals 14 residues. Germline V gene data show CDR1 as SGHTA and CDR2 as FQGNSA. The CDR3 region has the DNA TGTGCCAGCAGCCGGGAGGCAGGGGTGAAAGGCTACACCTTC. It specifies CASSREAGVKGYTF.

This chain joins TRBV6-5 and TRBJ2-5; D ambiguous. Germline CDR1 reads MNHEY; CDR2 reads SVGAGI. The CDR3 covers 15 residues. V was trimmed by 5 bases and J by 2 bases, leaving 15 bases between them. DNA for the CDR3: TGTGCCAGCAGTCCGGAGTTGATGGCTCAAGAGACCCAGTACTTC. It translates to CASSPELMAQETQYF.

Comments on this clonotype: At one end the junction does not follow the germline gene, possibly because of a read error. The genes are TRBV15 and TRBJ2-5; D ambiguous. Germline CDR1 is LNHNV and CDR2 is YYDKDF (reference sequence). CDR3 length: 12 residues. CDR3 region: CATSRDGLIKKF. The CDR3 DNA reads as TGTGCCACCAGCAGAGATGGTCTGATTAAGAAGTTC. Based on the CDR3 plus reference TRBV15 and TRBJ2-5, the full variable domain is DAMVIQNPRYQVTQFGKPVTLSCSQTLNHNVMYWYQQKSSQAPKLLFHYYDKDFNNEADTPDNFQSRRPNTSFCFLDIRSPGLGDTAMYLCATSRDGLIKKFGPGTRLLVL.

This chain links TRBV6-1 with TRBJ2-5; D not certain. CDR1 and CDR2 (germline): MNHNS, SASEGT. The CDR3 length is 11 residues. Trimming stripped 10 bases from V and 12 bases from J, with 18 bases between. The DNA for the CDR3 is TGTGCCACCTACTACGGGTACCTTAAGTACTTC. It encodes CATYYGYLKYF.

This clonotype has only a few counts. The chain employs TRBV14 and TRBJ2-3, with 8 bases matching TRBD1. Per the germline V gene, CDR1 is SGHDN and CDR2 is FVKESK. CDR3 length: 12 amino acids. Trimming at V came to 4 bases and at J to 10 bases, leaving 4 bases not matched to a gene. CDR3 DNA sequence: TGTGCCAGCAGCCTTAACAGGGGGGCGCAGTATTTT. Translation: CASSLNRGAQYF.

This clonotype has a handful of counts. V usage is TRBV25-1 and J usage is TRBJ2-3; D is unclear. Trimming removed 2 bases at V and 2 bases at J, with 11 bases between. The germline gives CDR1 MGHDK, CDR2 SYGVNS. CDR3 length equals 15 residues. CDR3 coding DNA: TGTGCCAGCAGTGAAACAGAGGACCACACAGATACGCAGTATTTT. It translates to CASSETEDHTDTQYF.

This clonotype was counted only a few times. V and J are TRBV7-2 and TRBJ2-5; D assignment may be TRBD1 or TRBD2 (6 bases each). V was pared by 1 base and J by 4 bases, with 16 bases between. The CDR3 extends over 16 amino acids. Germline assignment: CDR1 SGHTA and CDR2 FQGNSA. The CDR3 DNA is TGTGCCAGCAGCTTAGTCTGGGGTCGGGGGCGAGAGACCCAGTACTTC. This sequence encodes CASSLVWGRGRETQYF.

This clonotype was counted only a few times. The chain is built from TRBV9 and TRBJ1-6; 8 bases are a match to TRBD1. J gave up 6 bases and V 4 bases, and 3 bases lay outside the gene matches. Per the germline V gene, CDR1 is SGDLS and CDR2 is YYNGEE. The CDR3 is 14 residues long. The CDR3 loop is CASSNQGANSPLHF. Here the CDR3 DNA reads TGTGCCAGCAGCAATCAGGGGGCTAATTCACCCCTCCACTTT.

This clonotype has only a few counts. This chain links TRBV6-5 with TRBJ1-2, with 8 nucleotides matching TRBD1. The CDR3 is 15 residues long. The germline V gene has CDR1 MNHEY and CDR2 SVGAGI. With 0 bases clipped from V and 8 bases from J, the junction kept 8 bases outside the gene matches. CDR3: CASSYSRRQGKGYTF. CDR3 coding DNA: TGTGCCAGCAGTTACTCGAGGAGACAGGGGAAGGGCTACACCTTC.

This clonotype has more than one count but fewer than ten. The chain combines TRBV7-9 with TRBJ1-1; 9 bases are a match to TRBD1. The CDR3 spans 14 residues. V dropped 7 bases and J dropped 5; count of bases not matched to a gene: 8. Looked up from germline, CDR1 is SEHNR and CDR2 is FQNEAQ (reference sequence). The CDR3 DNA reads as TGTGCCAGCACCCATCGGGACAGGGAGACTGAAGCTTTCTTT. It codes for CASTHRDRETEAFF.

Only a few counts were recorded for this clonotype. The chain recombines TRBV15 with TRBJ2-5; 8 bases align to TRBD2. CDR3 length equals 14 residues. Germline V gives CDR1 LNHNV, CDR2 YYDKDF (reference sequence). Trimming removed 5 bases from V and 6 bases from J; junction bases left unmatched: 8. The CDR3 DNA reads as TGTGCCACCAGCCTGAGCGGGGGTCTGAAGACCCAGTACTTC. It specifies CATSLSGGLKTQYF.

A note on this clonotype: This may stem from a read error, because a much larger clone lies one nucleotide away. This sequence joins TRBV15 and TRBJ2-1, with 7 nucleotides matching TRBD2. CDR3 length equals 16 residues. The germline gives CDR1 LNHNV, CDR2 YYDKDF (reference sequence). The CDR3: CTTSRDMTSINGEQFF. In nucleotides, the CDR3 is TGTACCACCAGCAGAGATATGACTAGCATAAATGGTGAGCAGTTCTTC. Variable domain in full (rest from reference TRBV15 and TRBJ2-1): DAMVIQNPRYQVTQFGKPVTLSCSQTLNHNVMYWYQQKSSQAPKLLFHYYDKDFNNEADTPDNFQSRRPNTSFCFLDIRSPGLGDTAMYLCTTSRDMTSINGEQFFGPGTRLTVL.

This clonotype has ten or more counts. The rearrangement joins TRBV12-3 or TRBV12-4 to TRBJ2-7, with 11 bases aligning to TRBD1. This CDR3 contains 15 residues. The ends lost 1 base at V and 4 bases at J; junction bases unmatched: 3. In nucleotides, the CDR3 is TGTGCCAGCAGTTTAGTAGGGACAGGGGGATACGAGCAGTACTTC. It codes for CASSLVGTGGYEQYF.

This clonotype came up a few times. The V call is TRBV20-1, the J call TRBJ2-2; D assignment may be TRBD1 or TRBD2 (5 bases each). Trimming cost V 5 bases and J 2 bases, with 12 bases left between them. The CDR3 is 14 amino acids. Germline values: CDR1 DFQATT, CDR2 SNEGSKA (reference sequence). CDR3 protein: CSAPRDGNTGELFF. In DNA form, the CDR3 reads TGCAGTGCTCCTAGGGACGGTAACACCGGGGAGCTGTTTTTT.

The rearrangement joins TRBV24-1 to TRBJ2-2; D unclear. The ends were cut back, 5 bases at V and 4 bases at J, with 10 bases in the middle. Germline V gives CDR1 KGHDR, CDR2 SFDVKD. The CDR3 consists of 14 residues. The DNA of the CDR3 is TGTGCCACCAGTGGGAAGTGGGGCACCGGGGAGCTGTTTTTT. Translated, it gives CATSGKWGTGELFF.

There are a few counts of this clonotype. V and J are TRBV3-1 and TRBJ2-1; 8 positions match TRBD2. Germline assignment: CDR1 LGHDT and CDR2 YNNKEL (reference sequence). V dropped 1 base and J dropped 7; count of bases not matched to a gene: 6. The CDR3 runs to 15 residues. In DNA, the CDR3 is TGTGCCAGCAGCCAAGCAGCGGGGGCAAGGAATGAGCAGTTCTTC. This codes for CASSQAAGARNEQFF.

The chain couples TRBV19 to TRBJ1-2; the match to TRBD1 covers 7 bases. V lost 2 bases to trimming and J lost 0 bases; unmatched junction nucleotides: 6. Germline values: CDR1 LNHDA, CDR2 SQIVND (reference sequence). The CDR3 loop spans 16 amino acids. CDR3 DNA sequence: TGTGCCAGTAGTATATGGAGGGGACAGTCTAACTATGGCTACACCTTC. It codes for CASSIWRGQSNYGYTF.

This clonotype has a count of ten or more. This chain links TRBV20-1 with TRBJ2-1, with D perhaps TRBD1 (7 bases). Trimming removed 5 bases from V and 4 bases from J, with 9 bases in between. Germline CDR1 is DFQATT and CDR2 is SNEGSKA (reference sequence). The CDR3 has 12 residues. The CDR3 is CSAAGQYNEQFF. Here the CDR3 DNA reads TGCAGTGCTGCGGGACAGTACAATGAGCAGTTCTTC.

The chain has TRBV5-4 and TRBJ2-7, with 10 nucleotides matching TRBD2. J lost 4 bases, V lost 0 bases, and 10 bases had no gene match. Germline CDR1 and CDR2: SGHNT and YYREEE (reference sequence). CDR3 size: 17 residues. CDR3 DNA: TGTGCCAGCAGCTTGGACGCTAGCGGGGGCCCCGATTACGAGCAGTACTTC. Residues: CASSLDASGGPDYEQYF.

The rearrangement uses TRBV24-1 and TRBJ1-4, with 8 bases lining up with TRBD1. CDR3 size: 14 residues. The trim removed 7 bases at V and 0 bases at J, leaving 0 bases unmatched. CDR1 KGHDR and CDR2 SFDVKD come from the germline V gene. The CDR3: CATRDRATNEKLFF. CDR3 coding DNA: TGTGCCACCAGGGACAGGGCAACTAATGAAAAACTGTTTTTT.